This is a list of T cell receptor beta chains from one sample in a study of blood T cell repertoires in COVID-19. Measured with immunoSEQ multiplex PCR; TCRdb has only the in-frame clones, and not every one. The table has 150,000 to 200,000 clones, approximately 88% seen once. Sequenced material: PBMCs or T cells enriched from blood (not recorded which). The receptors stem from an older woman who had recovered from COVID-19. The CDR3 runs from the conserved cysteine through the conserved F or W. The D gene is left open where the match is weak.

>TRBV3-1/TRBV3-2|NA|TRBJ1-1
CASSPGTTNTEAFF
>TRBV7-2|NA|TRBJ1-5
CASSLLGVNQPQHF
>TRBV5-1|NA|TRBJ2-1
CASSLFQQGDEQFF
>TRBV5-1|TRBD1|TRBJ1-4
CASSLNRGSGEKLFF
>TRBV19|NA|TRBJ1-1
CASSYLGGNTEAFF
>TRBV19|TRBD1|TRBJ2-2
CASSSTGGTGELFF
>TRBV4-1|NA|TRBJ1-5
CASSPGGDQPQHF
>TRBV5-5|NA|TRBJ2-4
CASSSDIYGNIQYF
>TRBV10-1|TRBD2|TRBJ2-1
CASTGNSGGHNEQFF
>TRBV5-1|TRBD2|TRBJ2-1
CASSSKLGASGRVGNEQFF
>TRBV27|TRBD1|TRBJ1-1
CASSRGQGRTEAFF
>TRBV5-5|TRBD2|TRBJ2-1
CASSSITSGGLDEQFF
>TRBV12-5|NA|TRBJ1-1
CASARGMNTEAFF
>TRBV11-2|TRBD2|TRBJ2-2
CASSLYSGGYTGELFF
>TRBV27|TRBD1|TRBJ2-2
CASSLWDRGGTGELFF
>TRBV7-6|NA|TRBJ1-1
CASSLATGTGTEAFF
>TRBV7-9|NA|TRBJ1-1
CASSSQMNTEAFF
>TRBV2|NA|TRBJ1-3
CASGQYSGNTIYF
>TRBV11-1|NA|TRBJ2-7
CASSLTDSYEQYF
>TRBV6-5|NA|TRBJ2-7
CASSYPTGRNAYEQYF
>TRBV19|TRBD1|TRBJ1-5
CASSIGHRGSQPQHF
>TRBV3-1/TRBV3-2|NA|TRBJ2-2
CASSHLSGLLPGELFF